This is a list of T cell receptor beta chains from one sample in a study of T cells in Graves' hyperthyroidism and ophthalmopathy. TCRdb re-analysed the multiplex PCR reads in MiXCR, keeping a single row per CDR3 protein. This sample has 560,000 or so distinct CDR3 sequences, with roughly 46% found just once. Sequenced material: peripheral blood or thyroid tissue (not recorded which). The receptors were sampled from a woman between 18 and 30 years old with Graves' hyperthyroidism. Both conserved end residues are part of each CDR3. D genes are given only for firm matches. Rows give clone size only sometimes, using once, few, many, or a class for an expanded clone.

NA | TRBJ1-4 | TRBV7-2 | TRBD1 | CASSPSGTDEKLFF | TGTGCCAGCAGCCCGAGCGGGACAGATGAAAAACTGTTTTTT
NA | TRBJ2-5 | TRBV6-6 | NA | CASTIQGKVQETQYF | TGTGCCAGCACCATACAGGGCAAAGTCCAAGAGACCCAGTACTTC
many | TRBJ2-7 | TRBV10-3 | NA | CAIRDKPYEQYF | TGTGCCATCAGGGACAAGCCATACGAGCAGTACTTC
many | TRBJ1-5 | TRBV29-1 | NA | CSVRVEGRQPQHF | TGCAGCGTCCGGGTAGAGGGGAGGCAGCCCCAGCATTTT
once | TRBJ2-7 | TRBV10-3 | TRBD1 | CAISPAGGFSYEQYF | TGTGCCATCAGCCCGGCAGGGGGCTTCTCCTACGAGCAGTACTTC
many | TRBJ1-1 | TRBV2 | NA | CASSARTGGAFF | TGTGCCAGCAGTGCTAGGACTGGCGGAGCTTTCTTT
many | TRBJ1-3 | TRBV24-1 | NA | CATSTGPAGNTIYF | TGTGCCACCAGTACAGGGCCAGCTGGAAACACCATATATTTT
few | TRBJ1-2 | TRBV20-1 | NA | CSARGGAGNGYTF | TGCAGTGCTAGGGGGGGGGCAGGTAATGGCTACACCTTC
NA | TRBJ2-7 | TRBV5-1 | TRBD1 | CASSKTGIDSYEQYF | TGCGCCAGCAGCAAGACAGGGATAGACTCCTACGAGCAGTACTTC
NA | TRBJ2-3 | TRBV13 | TRBD1 | CASSRTGGSTDTQYF | TGTGCCAGCAGCCGGACAGGGGGTAGCACAGATACGCAGTATTTT